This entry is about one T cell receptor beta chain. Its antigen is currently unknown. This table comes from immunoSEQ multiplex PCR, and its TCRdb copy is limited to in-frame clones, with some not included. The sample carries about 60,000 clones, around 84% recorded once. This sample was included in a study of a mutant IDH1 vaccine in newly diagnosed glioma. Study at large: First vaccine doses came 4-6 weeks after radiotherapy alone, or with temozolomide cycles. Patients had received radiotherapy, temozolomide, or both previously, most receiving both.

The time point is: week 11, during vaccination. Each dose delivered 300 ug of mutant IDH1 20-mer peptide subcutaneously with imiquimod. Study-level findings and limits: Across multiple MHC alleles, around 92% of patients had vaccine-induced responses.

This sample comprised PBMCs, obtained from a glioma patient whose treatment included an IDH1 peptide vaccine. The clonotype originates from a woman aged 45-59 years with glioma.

The CDR3 is CASSPPRPGQYEQYF. DNA of the CDR3: TGCGCCAGCAGCCCACCAAGACCGGGACAGTACGAGCAGTACTTC. The V call is TRBV5-1, the J call TRBJ2-7; 7 bases are shared with TRBD1. This CDR3 is built from 15 residues. V trimming: 4 bases; J trimming: 4 bases; junction bases outside the gene matches: 11. Germline V lookup: CDR1 SGHRS, CDR2 YFSETQ.